Sequencing of this T cell receptor beta chain was carried out in a study of blood T cells in healthy people across ages. Germline-derived CDR1 and CDR2 are LGHDT and YNNKEL (reference sequence). The CDR3 length is 11 residues. Trimming took 1 base from V and 13 from J, leaving 10 bases between them. General study results and limits: Investigators treated diversity estimates from one million T cells as underestimates. Diversity was higher, and naive CD4+ cells more numerous, in long-lived donors than in aged donors. Bulk PBMC profiling left naive and antigen-experienced comparisons inconclusive.

Primed by a sample-barcoded 5' primer and a J-beta primer mix, a second PCR proceeded for roughly 6 to 12 cycles. Each cDNA molecule carried a tag from a template-switch adaptor that contained 12 random nucleotides. TCRdb called the 5' RACE reads again in MiXCR, with one record for every CDR3 protein. The sample yields around 1,600,000 distinct CDR3 sequences, about 42% seen once. Of note for this clonotype: Its target is unknown.

V usage is TRBV3-1 and J usage is TRBJ2-5; a weak D match, TRBD1 (6 bases). This TCR was sampled from a woman between 18 and 29 years old in good health. Specimen: blood. The CDR3 reads CASSQAEGVYF. In DNA, the CDR3 is TGTGCCAGCAGCCAAGCAGAGGGGGTGTACTTC.